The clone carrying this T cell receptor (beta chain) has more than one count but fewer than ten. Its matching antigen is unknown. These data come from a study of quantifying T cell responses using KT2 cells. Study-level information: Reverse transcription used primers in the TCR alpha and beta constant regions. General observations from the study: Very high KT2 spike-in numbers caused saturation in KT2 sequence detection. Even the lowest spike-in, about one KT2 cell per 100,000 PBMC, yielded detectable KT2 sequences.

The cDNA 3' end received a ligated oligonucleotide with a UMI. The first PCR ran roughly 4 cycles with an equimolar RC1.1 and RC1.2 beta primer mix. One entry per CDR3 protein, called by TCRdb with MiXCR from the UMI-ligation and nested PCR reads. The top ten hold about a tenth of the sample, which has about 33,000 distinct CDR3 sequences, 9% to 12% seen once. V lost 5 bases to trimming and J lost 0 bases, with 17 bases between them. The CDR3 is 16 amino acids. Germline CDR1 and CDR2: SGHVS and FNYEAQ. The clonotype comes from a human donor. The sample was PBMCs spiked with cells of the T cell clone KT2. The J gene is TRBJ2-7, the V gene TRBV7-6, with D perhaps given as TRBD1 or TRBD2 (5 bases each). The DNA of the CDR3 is TGTGCCAGCAGCCCAGAGGGGAGAGGGAGCTCCTACGAGCAGTACTTC. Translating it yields CASSPEGRGSSYEQYF.